One sample yielded the 14 T cell receptor beta chains listed below, sequenced in a study of CD8+ T cells in alopecia areata. The sequencing template was cDNA reverse transcribed from extracted RNA. The protocol was immunoSEQ multiplex PCR, while the TCRdb copy is restricted to in-frame clones and leaves out a portion. The sample lists 150,000 to 200,000 clones, roughly 60% occurring once. Treatment described: oral pan-JAK inhibitor, 5-10 mg twice daily. Sequencing was performed on CD4+ T cells sorted from blood, taken at week 24, from a patient treated with tofacitinib. The receptors come from a human donor with alopecia areata.

This clone was seen a few times. This sequence joins TRBV5-1 and TRBJ2-5; perhaps TRBD2 as D (6 bases). The germline V gene has CDR1 SGHRS and CDR2 YFSETQ. Trimming removed 4 bases from V and 5 bases from J, with 15 bases in between. The CDR3 runs 14 residues. The CDR3 nucleotides read TGCGCCAGCAGCGTGGAGGGGCCGGGTGAGACCCAGTACTTC. The encoded protein is CASSVEGPGETQYF.

This clone came up a few times. The J gene is TRBJ1-2, the V gene TRBV7-3; maybe TRBD1 (6 bases). This CDR3 spans 13 amino acids. Germline V gives CDR1 SGHTA, CDR2 FQGTGA. Trimming cost V 5 bases and J 4 bases, with 11 bases left between them. CDR3 in amino acids: CASSPEGGYGYTF. CDR3 DNA sequence: TGTGCCAGCAGCCCGGAGGGGGGCTATGGCTACACCTTC.

The chain carries TRBV6-1 and TRBJ2-7, with 7 bases matching TRBD1. CDR3 length equals 15 residues. Germline V gene data show CDR1 as MNHNS and CDR2 as SASEGT. V was pared by 0 bases and J by 3 bases, with 5 bases of the junction left unmatched. CDR3 sequence reads: CASSEAGTDFYEQYF. The CDR3 DNA follows: TGTGCCAGCAGTGAAGCCGGGACAGATTTCTACGAGCAGTACTTC.

The chain carries TRBV2 and TRBJ1-1; D unresolved. Germline values: CDR1 SNHLY, CDR2 FYNNEI. V lost 7 bases, J lost 6 bases, and 15 bases lay in between. CDR3 length: 13 residues. CDR3 sequence reads: CASMRERRAEAFF. CDR3 nucleotides: TGTGCCAGCATGAGGGAGAGGAGGGCTGAAGCTTTCTTT.

This chain joins TRBV10-3 and TRBJ2-5; possibly TRBD2 for D (5 bases). Germline CDR1 reads ENHRY; CDR2 reads SYGVKD. The CDR3 runs to 14 residues. The ends were cut back, 10 bases at V and 4 bases at J, with 19 bases in the middle. CDR3 sequence: CATSLVGDRETQYF. The CDR3 region has the DNA TGTGCCACCAGCCTTGTGGGAGACCGAGAGACCCAGTACTTC.

This clone was seen a few times. The gene calls are TRBV7-2 and TRBJ2-1; D unclear. The CDR3 runs to 15 residues. The V gene lost 1 base and the J gene lost 0 bases, with 7 bases spanning the gap. The V gene's germline CDR1 is SGHTA and CDR2 FQGNSA. The CDR3 protein is CASSLDAGSYNEQFF. Here the CDR3 DNA reads TGTGCCAGCAGCTTAGACGCTGGCTCCTACAATGAGCAGTTCTTC.

For this clone: The same CDR3 is also encoded by other DNA sequences in this sample. The J gene is TRBJ2-5, the V gene TRBV20-1; D is undetermined. Trimming removed 2 bases at V and 3 bases at J, with 4 bases between. Germline V gene data show CDR1 as DFQATT and CDR2 as SNEGSKA (reference sequence). This CDR3 spans 11 amino acids. The DNA of the CDR3 is TGCAGTGCTAGAAGAGAAGAGACCCAGTACTTC. The encoded protein is CSARREETQYF.

CDR3 DNA: TGCGCCAGCAGCCAGGTTTGGGGGGGCCGCGACAATGAGCAGTTCTTC. It encodes CASSQVWGGRDNEQFF. The gene calls are TRBV4-3 and TRBJ2-1, with TRBD2 as a possible D gene (7 bases). Per the germline V gene, CDR1 is LGHNA and CDR2 is YSLEER. The CDR3 is 16 residues long. Trimming took 3 bases from V and 5 from J, leaving 17 bases between them.

There are a few counts of this clone. J is TRBJ2-5 and V is TRBV10-3, with D possibly TRBD2 on 5 matching bases. Germline values: CDR1 ENHRY, CDR2 SYGVKD. The CDR3 loop spans 15 amino acids. V dropped 5 bases and J dropped 2 bases, with 15 bases sitting between them. CDR3 amino acids: CAISPGVSFQETQYF. The CDR3 coding sequence is TGTGCCATCAGTCCCGGGGTGTCCTTTCAAGAGACCCAGTACTTC.

This clone has only a few counts. The chain employs TRBV29-1 and TRBJ2-1; 7 bases agree with TRBD1. CDR1 and CDR2 (germline): SQVTM, ANQGSEA. V gave up 4 bases and J gave up 5 bases; unmatched junction bases: 5. This CDR3 is 13 amino acids long. The CDR3: CSVALTGNNEQFF. CDR3 nucleotide sequence: TGCAGCGTTGCCTTGACAGGGAACAATGAGCAGTTCTTC.

CDR3 sequence reads: CASSQDGRDYGYTF. The CDR3, as DNA: TGCGCCAGCAGCCAAGATGGAAGGGACTATGGCTACACCTTC. The rearrangement joins TRBV4-3 to TRBJ1-2; D is unresolved. V lost 0 bases and J 3 bases, leaving 8 bases between the germline ends. The CDR3 contains 14 residues. Germline CDR1 LGHNA, CDR2 YSLEER.

The chain employs TRBV7-4 and TRBJ1-4; the D gene is possibly TRBD1 (5 bases). Trimming left V 5 bases short and J 7 bases short, with 8 bases between. CDR3 length: 12 residues. The germline V gene has CDR1 SGHVT and CDR2 SQSDAQ. CDR3 nucleotides: TGTGCCAGCAGCCTCCAGGGTGAAAAACTGTTTTTT. Amino acids: CASSLQGEKLFF.

This sequence joins TRBV7-3 and TRBJ2-1; TRBD2 is a possible D gene (6 bases). Germline values: CDR1 SGHTA, CDR2 FQGTGA. With 0 bases removed from V and 5 bases from J, the gap between germline ends came to 8 bases. The CDR3 spans 14 residues. The CDR3 coding sequence is TGTGCCAGCAGCTTAACGGCGGGGAACAATGAGCAGTTCTTC. This translates into CASSLTAGNNEQFF.

The chain recombines TRBV5-6 with TRBJ1-2; D is undetermined. V was trimmed by 2 bases and J by 5 bases, leaving 13 bases between them. The CDR3 totals 14 residues. Germline CDR1 is SGHDT and CDR2 is YYEEEE. The CDR3 region is CASSFGQYYYGYTF. As DNA, the CDR3 is TGTGCCAGCAGCTTTGGTCAGTATTATTATGGCTACACCTTC.